The rows below give T cell receptor beta chains drawn from one sample of a study of blood T cells in healthy people across ages. MiXCR, run by TCRdb on the 5' RACE reads, gives a single entry per CDR3 protein. In the table there are hundreds of thousands of distinct CDR3 sequences, more than 45% of which are singletons. Specimen: blood. The origin of the receptors is a man in his thirties or forties in good health. Each CDR3 is given without its conserved first and last residue. The order of the fields is J gene, V gene, clone size, CDR3 protein. Not every row has a clone size; where given, it reads once, few, many or a size class.

>TRBJ2-4|TRBV4-2|-
ASSPTLTSGTAKNIQY
>TRBJ1-1|TRBV28|few
ASSPFRGQAEAF
>TRBJ2-3|TRBV12-3/TRBV12-4|once
ASNGSPTDTQY
>TRBJ2-6|TRBV6-4|-
ASSDSEQGGISGANVLT
>TRBJ2-7|TRBV7-2|many
ASSRSAYEQY
>TRBJ1-2|TRBV18|few
ASSPPGTNYGYT
>TRBJ2-1|TRBV5-6|-
ASSSGGRPNEQF
>TRBJ1-4|TRBV28|-
ASVTGGIGEKLF
>TRBJ2-7|TRBV7-2|-
ASSLGDQPSYEQY
>TRBJ2-3|TRBV20-1|-
SARVFEGSTDTQY
>TRBJ2-3|TRBV18|few
ASSRGFTDTQY
>TRBJ2-6|TRBV4-2|-
ASSQDWTATSGANVLT
>TRBJ2-7|TRBV7-2|many
ASSHPGYEQY
>TRBJ2-1|TRBV21-1|-
ASSTDAQDNEQF
>TRBJ1-2|TRBV3-1|few
ASSQETGANYGYT
>TRBJ2-3|TRBV29-1|-
SIEPLERGSADTQY
>TRBJ1-4|TRBV6-1|-
ASRRDAVNEKLF
>TRBJ2-3|TRBV7-8|few
ASSFYESGTDTQY
>TRBJ2-3|TRBV20-1|-
SALPGRGTDTQY
>TRBJ2-3|TRBV9|-
ASSVVAGTGDTQY
>TRBJ2-5|TRBV20-1|-
SASLSGQQETQY
>TRBJ1-5|TRBV7-2|-
ASGSRQGYQPQH
>TRBJ2-1|TRBV4-3|-
ASSQRAFYDEQF
>TRBJ1-4|TRBV7-2|-
ASSLHGTGSEKLF
>TRBJ2-1|TRBV29-1|-
SVDGGTSEYEQF
>TRBJ1-5|TRBV15|-
ATSAAERSQPQH
>TRBJ1-1|TRBV11-1|-
ASSFGTTEAF
>TRBJ1-2|TRBV12-3/TRBV12-4|-
ASSFYYSGYT
>TRBJ2-7|TRBV28|-
ASSSIGGASYEQY
>TRBJ2-5|TRBV7-2|-
ASSLPPFSEQY
>TRBJ1-2|TRBV7-2|-
ASSLDQGLYYGYT
>TRBJ2-7|TRBV5-1|few
ASSVDSRDYDEQY
>TRBJ2-1|TRBV27|once
ASRRQPGQVDREQF